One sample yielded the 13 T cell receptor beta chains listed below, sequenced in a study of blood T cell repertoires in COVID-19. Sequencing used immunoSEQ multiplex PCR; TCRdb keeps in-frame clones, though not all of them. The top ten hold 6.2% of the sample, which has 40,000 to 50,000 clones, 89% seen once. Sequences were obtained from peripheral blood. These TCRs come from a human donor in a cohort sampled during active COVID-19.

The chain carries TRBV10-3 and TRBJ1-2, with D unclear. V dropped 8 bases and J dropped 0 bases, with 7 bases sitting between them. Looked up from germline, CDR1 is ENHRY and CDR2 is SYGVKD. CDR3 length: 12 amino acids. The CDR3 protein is CAIGGTNYGYTF. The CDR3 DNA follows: TGTGCCATCGGAGGGACTAACTATGGCTACACCTTC.

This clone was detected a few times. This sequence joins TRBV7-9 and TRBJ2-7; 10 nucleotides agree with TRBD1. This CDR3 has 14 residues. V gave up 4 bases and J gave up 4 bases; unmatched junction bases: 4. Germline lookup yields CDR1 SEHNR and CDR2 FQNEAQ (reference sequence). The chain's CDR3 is CASSSTGGPYEQYF. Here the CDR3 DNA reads TGTGCCAGCAGCTCGACAGGGGGCCCGTACGAGCAGTACTTC. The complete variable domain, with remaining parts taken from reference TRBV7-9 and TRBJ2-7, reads DTGVSQNPRHKITKRGQNVTFRCDPISEHNRLYWYRQTLGQGPEFLTYFQNEAQLEKSRLLSDRFSAERPKGSFSTLEIQRTEQGDSAMYLCASSSTGGPYEQYFGPGTRLTVT.

CDR3: CASSPDRVDRVWGYTF. Here the CDR3 DNA reads TGTGCCAGTAGTCCTGACAGGGTGGATCGGGTGTGGGGCTACACCTTC. The chain couples TRBV19 to TRBJ1-2, with TRBD1 identical over 7 bases. This CDR3 region has 16 residues. The ends lost 5 bases at V and 8 bases at J; junction bases unmatched: 17. Germline lookup yields CDR1 LNHDA and CDR2 SQIVND (reference sequence).

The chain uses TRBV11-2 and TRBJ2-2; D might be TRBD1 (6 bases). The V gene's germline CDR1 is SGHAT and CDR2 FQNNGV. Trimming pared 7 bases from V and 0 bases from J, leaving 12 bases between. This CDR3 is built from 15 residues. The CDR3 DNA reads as TGTGCCAGCACCCAGGGGTTCGCGAACACCGGGGAGCTGTTTTTT. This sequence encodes CASTQGFANTGELFF.

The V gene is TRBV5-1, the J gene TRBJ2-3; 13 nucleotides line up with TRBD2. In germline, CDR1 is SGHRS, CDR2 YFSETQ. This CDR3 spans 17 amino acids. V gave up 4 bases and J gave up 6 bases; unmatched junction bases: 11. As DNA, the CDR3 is TGCGCCAGCAGCCAAGGACTAGCGGGGGATGGTGGGGATACGCAGTATTTT. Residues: CASSQGLAGDGGDTQYF.

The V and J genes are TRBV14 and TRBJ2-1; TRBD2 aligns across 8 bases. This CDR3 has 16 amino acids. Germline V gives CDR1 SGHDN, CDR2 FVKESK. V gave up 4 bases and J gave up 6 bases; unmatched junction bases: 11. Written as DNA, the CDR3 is TGTGCCAGCAGCCCCAATCGGGCTAGCGGGCGCAATGAGCAGTTCTTC. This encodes CASSPNRASGRNEQFF.

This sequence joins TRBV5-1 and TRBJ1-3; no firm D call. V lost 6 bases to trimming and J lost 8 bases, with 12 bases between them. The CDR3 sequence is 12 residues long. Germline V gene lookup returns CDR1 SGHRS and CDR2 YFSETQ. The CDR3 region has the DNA TGCGCCAGCACTATCCCCGGGGACACCATATATTTT. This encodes CASTIPGDTIYF.

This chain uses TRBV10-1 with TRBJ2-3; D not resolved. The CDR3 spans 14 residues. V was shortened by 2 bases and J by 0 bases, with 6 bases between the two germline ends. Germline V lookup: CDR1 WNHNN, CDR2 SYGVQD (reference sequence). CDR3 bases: TGCGCCAGCAGTGAGGTCGGTAGCACAGATACGCAGTATTTT. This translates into CASSEVGSTDTQYF.

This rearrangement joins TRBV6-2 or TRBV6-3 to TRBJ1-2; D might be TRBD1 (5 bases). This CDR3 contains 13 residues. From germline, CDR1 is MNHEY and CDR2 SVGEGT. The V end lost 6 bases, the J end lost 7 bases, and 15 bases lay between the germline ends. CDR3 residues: CASSNPRVSGYTF. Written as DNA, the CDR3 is TGTGCCAGCAGCAACCCCAGGGTGAGTGGCTACACCTTC.

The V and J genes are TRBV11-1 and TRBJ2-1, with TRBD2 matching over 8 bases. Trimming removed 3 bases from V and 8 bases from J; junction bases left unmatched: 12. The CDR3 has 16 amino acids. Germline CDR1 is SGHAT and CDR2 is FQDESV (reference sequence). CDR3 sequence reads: CASSFIAGSRGDEQFF. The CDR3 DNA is TGTGCCAGCAGCTTTATAGCGGGGTCGAGGGGTGATGAGCAGTTCTTC.

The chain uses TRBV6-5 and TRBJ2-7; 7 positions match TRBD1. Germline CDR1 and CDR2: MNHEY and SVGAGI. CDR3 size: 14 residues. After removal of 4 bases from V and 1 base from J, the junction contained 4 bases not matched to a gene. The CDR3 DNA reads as TGTGCCAGCAGTTGGACAGGAGTTTCCTACGAGCAGTACTTC. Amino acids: CASSWTGVSYEQYF.

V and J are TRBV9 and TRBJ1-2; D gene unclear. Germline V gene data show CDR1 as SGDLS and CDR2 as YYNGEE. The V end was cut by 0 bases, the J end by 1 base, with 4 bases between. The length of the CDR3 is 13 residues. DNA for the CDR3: TGTGCCAGCAGCGTAGGAGGTAACTATGGCTACACCTTC. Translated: CASSVGGNYGYTF.

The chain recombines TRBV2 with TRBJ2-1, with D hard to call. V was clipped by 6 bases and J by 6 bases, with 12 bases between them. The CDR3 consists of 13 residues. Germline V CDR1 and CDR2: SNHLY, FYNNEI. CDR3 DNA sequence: TGTGCCAGCAGCTTAGTGCGATCCAATGAGCAGTTCTTC. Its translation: CASSLVRSNEQFF.